The 5 T cell receptor beta chains given below trace back to one sample, sequenced in a study of post-analysis software for immune sequencing data. Overall study results and limits: Among roughly 5 TRBV segments more frequent in patients than controls were TRBV5-6, TRBV5-1 and TRBV20-1.

Unique-molecular-identifier-tagged TCR beta cDNA libraries were used. TCRdb reanalysed the PCR reads using MiXCR and keeps one entry per CDR3 protein. The sample has approximately 730,000 distinct CDR3 sequences, roughly 50% seen once. These receptors lack a known antigen. Sequencing input: blood. The origin of the receptors is a girl aged 5-17 years with multiple sclerosis.

This clonotype turned up a few times. CDR3 sequence reads: CASSYLPGRRGETQYF. DNA of the CDR3: TGTGCCAGCAGCTACTTACCGGGTCGGCGGGGAGAGACCCAGTACTTC. This chain connects TRBV28 to TRBJ2-5; TRBD2 might be the D (6 bases). From germline, CDR1 is MDHEN and CDR2 SYDVKM. The CDR3 is made up of 16 amino acids. V was pared by 6 bases and J by 4 bases, with 21 bases between.

The V call is TRBV10-3, the J call TRBJ2-1; TRBD2 matches at 7 bases. Trimming took 7 bases from V and 9 from J; bases not matched to a gene: 9. This CDR3 has 13 amino acids. Germline V gene lookup returns CDR1 ENHRY and CDR2 SYGVKD. The CDR3 here is CAINKRETSEQFF. DNA of the CDR3: TGTGCCATCAACAAGCGGGAAACGAGTGAGCAGTTCTTC.

The table lists this clonotype with a few counts. The rearrangement joins TRBV29-1 to TRBJ2-3, with TRBD1 matching 7 bases. The CDR3 runs 16 residues. V was clipped by 4 bases and J by 4 bases; unmatched bases: 14. CDR1 and CDR2 from the germline V gene are SQVTM and ANQGSEA. In DNA, the CDR3 is TGCAGCGTTGCCCGTCGAGGGGGCAGGGGCGCAGATACGCAGTATTTT. It specifies CSVARRGGRGADTQYF.

Regarding this clonotype: Relative to the germline gene, one junction end is altered; a read error may explain this. The gene calls are TRBV7-8 and TRBJ2-3; D unresolved. The CDR3 is made up of 17 amino acids. CDR1 SGHVS and CDR2 FQNEAQ come from the germline V gene. This CDR3 is CVSSFPGLAYSTDTQYF. DNA of the CDR3: TGTGTCAGCAGCTTCCCCGGGCTCGCTTATAGCACAGATACGCAGTATTTT.

The sample holds one count of this clonotype. V is TRBV12-3 or TRBV12-4 and J is TRBJ2-7; 9 bases agree with TRBD1. This CDR3 has 15 residues. V was clipped by 5 bases and J by 4 bases; unmatched bases: 9. Written as DNA, the CDR3 is TGTGCCAGCAGTCCGGGGGACAGGGCCATATACGAGCAGTACTTC. This encodes CASSPGDRAIYEQYF.